The clone carrying this T cell receptor (beta chain) was seen just once. This sample stems from a study of blood T cell repertoires in COVID-19. On the study more broadly: Italy, Spain and the United States were the sources of the convalescent and acute COVID-19 samples.

The CDR3 spans 16 residues. V lost 0 bases to trimming and J lost 4 bases, with 11 bases between them. Germline V gene sequence: CDR1 SGDLS, CDR2 YYNGEE. This table comes from immunoSEQ multiplex PCR, and its TCRdb copy is limited to in-frame clones, with some not included. The sample holds approximately 150,000 clones, roughly 80% seen once. The sample was peripheral blood. The clonotype was recovered from a man in his 70s who had recovered from COVID-19. V and J are TRBV9 and TRBJ1-6; no firm D call. The CDR3 bases are TGTGCCAGCAGCGTAGAGGGCTCGGGATATAATTCACCCCTCCACTTT. Residues: CASSVEGSGYNSPLHF.